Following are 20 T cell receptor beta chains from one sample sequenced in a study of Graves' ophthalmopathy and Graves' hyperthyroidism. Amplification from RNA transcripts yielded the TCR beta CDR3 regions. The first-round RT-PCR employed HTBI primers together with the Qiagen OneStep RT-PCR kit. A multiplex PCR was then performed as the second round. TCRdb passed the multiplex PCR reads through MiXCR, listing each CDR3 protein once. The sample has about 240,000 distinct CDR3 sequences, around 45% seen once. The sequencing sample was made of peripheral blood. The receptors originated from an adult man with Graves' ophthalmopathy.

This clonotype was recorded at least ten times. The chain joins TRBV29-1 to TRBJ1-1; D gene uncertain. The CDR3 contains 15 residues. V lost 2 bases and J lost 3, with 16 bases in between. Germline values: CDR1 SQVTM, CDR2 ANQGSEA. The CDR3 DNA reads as TGCAGCGTTGAAAACAGACGACTTAGGGACACTGAAGCTTTCTTT. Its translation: CSVENRRLRDTEAFF.

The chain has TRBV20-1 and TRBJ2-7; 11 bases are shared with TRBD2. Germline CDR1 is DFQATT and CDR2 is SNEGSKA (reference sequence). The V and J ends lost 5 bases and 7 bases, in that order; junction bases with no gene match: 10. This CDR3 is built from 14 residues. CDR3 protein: CSARISGRAEEQYF. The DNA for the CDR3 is TGCAGTGCTCGAATTAGCGGGAGGGCCGAAGAGCAGTACTTC.

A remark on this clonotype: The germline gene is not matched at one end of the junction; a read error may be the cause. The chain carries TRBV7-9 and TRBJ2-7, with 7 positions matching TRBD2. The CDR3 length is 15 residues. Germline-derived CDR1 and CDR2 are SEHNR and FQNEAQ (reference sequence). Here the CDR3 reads CASSFLAAMGYEQCF. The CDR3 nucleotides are TGTGCCAGCAGCTTTCTAGCGGCTATGGGCTACGAGCAGTGCTTC.

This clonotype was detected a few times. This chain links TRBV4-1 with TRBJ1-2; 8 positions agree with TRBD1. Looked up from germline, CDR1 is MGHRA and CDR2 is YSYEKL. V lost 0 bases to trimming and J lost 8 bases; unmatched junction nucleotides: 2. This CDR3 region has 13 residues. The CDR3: CASSQETGEGYTF. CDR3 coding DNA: TGCGCCAGCAGCCAAGAGACAGGGGAAGGCTACACCTTC.

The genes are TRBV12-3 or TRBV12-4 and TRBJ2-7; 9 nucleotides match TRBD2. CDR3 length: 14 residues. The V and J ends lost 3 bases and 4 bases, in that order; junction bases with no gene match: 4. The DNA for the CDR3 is TGTGCCAGCAGTTTCCGCGGGGGGGAGTACGAGCAGTACTTC. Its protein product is CASSFRGGEYEQYF.

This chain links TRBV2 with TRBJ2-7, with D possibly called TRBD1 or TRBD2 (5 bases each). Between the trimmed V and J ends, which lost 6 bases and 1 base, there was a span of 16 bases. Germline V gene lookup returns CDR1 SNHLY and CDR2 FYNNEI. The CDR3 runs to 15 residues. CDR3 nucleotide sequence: TGTGCCAGCAGACCGGGACCCTTGATATCCTACGAGCAGTACTTC. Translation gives CASRPGPLISYEQYF.

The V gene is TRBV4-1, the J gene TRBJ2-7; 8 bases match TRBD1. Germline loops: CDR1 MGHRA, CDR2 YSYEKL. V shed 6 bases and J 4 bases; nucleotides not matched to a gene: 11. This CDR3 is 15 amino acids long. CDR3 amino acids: CASRPFGRGLYEQYF. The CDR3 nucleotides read TGCGCCAGCAGGCCTTTTGGCAGGGGGCTTTACGAGCAGTACTTC.

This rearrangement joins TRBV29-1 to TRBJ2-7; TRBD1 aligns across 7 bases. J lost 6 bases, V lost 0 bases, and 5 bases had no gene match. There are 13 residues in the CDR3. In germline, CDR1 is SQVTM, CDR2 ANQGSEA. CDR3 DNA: TGCAGCGTTGAAGAAGACAGGGCGCGCGAGCAGTACTTC. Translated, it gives CSVEEDRAREQYF.

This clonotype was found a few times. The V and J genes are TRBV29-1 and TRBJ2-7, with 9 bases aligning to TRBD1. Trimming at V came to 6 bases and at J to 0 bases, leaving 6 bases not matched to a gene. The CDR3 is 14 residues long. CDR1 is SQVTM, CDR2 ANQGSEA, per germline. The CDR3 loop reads CSVPGQGPSYEQYF. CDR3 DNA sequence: TGCAGCGTCCCGGGACAGGGTCCCTCCTACGAGCAGTACTTC.

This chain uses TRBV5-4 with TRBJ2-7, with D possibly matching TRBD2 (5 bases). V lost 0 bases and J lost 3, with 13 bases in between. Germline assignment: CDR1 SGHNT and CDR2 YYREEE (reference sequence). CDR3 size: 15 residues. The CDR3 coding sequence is TGTGCCAGCAGCTTGGACGGGAAACCTATCTACGAGCAGTACTTC. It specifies CASSLDGKPIYEQYF.

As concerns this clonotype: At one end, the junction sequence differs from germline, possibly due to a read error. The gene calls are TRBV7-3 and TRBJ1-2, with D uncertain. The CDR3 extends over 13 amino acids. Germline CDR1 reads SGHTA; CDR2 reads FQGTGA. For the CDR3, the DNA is TGTGCCAGCAGCTTAGGAATTGGGCATGGCAACACCTTC. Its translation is CASSLGIGHGNTF.

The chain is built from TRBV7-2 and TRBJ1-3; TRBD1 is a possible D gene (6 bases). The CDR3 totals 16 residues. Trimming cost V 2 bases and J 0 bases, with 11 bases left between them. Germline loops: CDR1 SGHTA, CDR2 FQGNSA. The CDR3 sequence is CASSLSGTLSGNTIYF. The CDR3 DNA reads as TGTGCCAGCAGCTTATCCGGGACACTCTCTGGAAACACCATATATTTT.

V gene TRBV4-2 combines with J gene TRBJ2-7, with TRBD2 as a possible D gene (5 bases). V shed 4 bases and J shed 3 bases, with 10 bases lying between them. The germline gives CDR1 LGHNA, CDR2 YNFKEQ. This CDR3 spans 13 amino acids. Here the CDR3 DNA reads TGTGCCAGCAGCCCCGGACTCCTCTACGAGCAGTACTTC. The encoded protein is CASSPGLLYEQYF.

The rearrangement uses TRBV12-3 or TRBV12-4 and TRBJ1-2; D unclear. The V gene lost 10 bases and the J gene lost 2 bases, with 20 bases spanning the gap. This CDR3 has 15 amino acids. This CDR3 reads CAISEQRTGNYGYTF. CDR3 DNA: TGTGCCATCAGCGAACAAAGGACTGGGAACTATGGCTACACCTTC.

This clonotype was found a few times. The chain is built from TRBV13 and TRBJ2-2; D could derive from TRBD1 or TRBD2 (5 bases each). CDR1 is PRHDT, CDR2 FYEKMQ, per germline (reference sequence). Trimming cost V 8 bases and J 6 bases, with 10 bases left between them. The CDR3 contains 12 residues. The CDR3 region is CASLRDAGELFF. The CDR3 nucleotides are TGTGCCAGCCTCAGGGACGCCGGGGAGCTGTTTTTT.

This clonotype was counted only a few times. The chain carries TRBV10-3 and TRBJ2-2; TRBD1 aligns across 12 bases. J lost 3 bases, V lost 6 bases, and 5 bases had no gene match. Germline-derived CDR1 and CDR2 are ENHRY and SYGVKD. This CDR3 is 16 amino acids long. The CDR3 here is CAIRPGQGADTGELFF. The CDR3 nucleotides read TGTGCCATCAGGCCGGGACAGGGGGCTGACACCGGGGAGCTGTTTTTT.

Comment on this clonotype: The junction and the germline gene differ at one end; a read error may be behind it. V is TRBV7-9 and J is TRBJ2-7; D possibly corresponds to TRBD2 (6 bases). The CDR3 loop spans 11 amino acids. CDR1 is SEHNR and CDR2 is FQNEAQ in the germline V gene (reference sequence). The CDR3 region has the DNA TGTGCCAGTGTCCCGGACTACGGGCAGTACTTC. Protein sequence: CASVPDYGQYF.

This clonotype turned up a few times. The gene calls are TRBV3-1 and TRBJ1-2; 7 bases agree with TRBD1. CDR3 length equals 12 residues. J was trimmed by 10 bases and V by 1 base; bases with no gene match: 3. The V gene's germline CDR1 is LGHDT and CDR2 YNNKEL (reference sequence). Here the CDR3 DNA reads TGTGCCAGCAGCCAAGGGACAGGAATCTACACCTTC. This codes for CASSQGTGIYTF.

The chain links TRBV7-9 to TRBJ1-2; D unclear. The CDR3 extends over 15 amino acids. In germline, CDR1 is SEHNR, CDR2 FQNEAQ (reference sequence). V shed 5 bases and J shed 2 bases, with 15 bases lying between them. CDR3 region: CASSQDGILNYGYTF. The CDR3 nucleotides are TGTGCCAGCAGCCAAGACGGCATACTCAACTATGGCTACACCTTC.

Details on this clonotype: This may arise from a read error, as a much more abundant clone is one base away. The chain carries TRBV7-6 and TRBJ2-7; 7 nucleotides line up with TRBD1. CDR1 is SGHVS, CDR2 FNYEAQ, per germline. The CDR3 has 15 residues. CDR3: CASSLTRDSSCEQYF. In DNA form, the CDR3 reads TGTGCCAGCAGCTTGACTCGGGACAGCTCCTGCGAGCAGTACTTC.